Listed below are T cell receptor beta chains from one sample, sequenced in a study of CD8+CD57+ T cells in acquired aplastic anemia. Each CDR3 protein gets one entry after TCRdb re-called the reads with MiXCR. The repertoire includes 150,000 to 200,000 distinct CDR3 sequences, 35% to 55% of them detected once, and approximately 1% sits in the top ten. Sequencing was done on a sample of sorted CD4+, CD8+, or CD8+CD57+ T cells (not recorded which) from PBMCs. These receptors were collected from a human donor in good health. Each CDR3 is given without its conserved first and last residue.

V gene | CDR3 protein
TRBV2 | ASRDRRAGELF
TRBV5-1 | ASSLEQTKNIQY
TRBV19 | ASSTSGGFNTEAF
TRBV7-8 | ASSLRAPTYEQY
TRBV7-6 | ASSLGLITSTDTQY
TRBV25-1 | ASSRRQGPQY
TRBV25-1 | ASRGQGVRPLH
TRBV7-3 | ASSASGGTRSTEAF
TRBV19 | ASSIQGAGANVLT
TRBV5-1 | ASSLDEETQY
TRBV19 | ASSIRDTYYGYT
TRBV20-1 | SAGGRYNEQF
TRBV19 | ASSSSGGYEQY
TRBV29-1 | SVVAGGPRGQETQY
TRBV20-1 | SAGQQRDNSPLH
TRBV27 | ASSLFGRASNQPQH
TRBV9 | ASFGFKTSGGPSYEQY
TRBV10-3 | AISARGLAKVPSTDTQY
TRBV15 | ATSRELVAQAF
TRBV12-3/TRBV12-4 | ASSLGIGAMNEKLF
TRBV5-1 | ASGPEGLGGETQY
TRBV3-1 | ASSQFLTYEQY
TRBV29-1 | SVKRTGEAF
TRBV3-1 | ASSQVPGTSGTVASYEQY
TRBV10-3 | AIQGGSYEQY
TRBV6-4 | ASSDTPQAPNYGYT
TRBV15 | ATSRDPRQGGRYEQY
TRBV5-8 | ASSRNRARNEQF
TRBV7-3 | ASSPDRSSYEQY
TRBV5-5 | ASSLESNQPQH
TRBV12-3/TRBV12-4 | ASATHGTDYGYT
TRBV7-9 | ASSPGGGDHH
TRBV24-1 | ATSDPHSGGFNEQF
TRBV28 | ASSEAGRLDQPQH
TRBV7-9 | ASSLATSEKLF
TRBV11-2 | ASSLTSRAAYYGYT
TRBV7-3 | ASSQTGQSTEAF
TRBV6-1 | ASSPGPTYNEQF
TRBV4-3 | ASSHEAGKGETQY
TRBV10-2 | ASKRGAGWITGELF
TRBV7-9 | ASSLGHNNERF